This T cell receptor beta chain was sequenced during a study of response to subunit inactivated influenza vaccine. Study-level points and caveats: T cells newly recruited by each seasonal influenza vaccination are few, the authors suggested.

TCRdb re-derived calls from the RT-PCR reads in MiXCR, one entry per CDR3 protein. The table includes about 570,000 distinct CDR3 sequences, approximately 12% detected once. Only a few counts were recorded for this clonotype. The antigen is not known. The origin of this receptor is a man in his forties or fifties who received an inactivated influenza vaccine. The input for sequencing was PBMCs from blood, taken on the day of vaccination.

CDR3 sequence: CSASETSGAFDTQYF. The CDR3 region has the DNA TGCAGTGCTAGTGAGACTAGCGGGGCTTTTGATACGCAGTATTTT. The gene calls are TRBV20-1 and TRBJ2-3, with 11 bases that match TRBD2. V shed 3 bases, J shed 6 bases, and the junction held 8 bases outside the gene matches. The CDR3 consists of 15 residues. Germline CDR1 DFQATT, CDR2 SNEGSKA (reference sequence).